A selection of T cell receptor beta chains follows, all from one sample in a study of T cells after posttransplantation cyclophosphamide. Data came from immunoSEQ multiplex PCR; TCRdb stores just in-frame clones and leaves some out. The table shows some 49,000 clones, with around 94% occurring only once. The specimen sequenced was PBMCs. The receptors derive from a woman aged 50 to 65 in good health and a related stem cell transplant donor. Both conserved end residues are part of each CDR3. The D gene is left open where the match is weak. A row's size may be missing; if present it is once, few, many or a size class.

abundance: NA; j_gene: TRBJ2-7; v_gene: TRBV30; d_gene: TRBD1; CDR3aa: CAWSRGPGGRGEQYF; CDR3nt: TGTGCCTGGAGTAGAGGGCCAGGGGGTCGGGGCGAGCAGTACTTC
abundance: NA; j_gene: TRBJ2-7; v_gene: TRBV5-5; d_gene: TRBD1; CDR3aa: CASTRFVSGGPEQYF; CDR3nt: TGTGCCAGCACCCGGTTCGTGTCAGGGGGACCCGAGCAGTACTTC
abundance: NA; j_gene: TRBJ2-3; v_gene: TRBV6-1; d_gene: TRBD1; CDR3aa: CASSRGQVADTQYF; CDR3nt: TGTGCCAGCAGCAGGGGGCAGGTTGCAGATACGCAGTATTTT
abundance: NA; j_gene: TRBJ2-7; v_gene: TRBV19; d_gene: TRBD1; CDR3aa: CASSLTGVEYEQYF; CDR3nt: TGTGCCAGTAGCCTGACAGGGGTCGAGTACGAGCAGTACTTC
abundance: few; j_gene: TRBJ2-7; v_gene: TRBV18; d_gene: NA; CDR3aa: CASSPSDSTYEQYF; CDR3nt: TGTGCCAGCTCACCCTCGGACAGCACCTACGAGCAGTACTTC
abundance: NA; j_gene: TRBJ1-1; v_gene: TRBV19; d_gene: TRBD1; CDR3aa: CASSAQGAWTEAFF; CDR3nt: TGTGCCAGTAGCGCGCAGGGGGCTTGGACTGAAGCTTTCTTT
abundance: NA; j_gene: TRBJ2-1; v_gene: TRBV4-1; d_gene: TRBD2; CDR3aa: CASSQDRGGGAYNEQFF; CDR3nt: TGCGCCAGCAGCCAAGATCGCGGGGGGGGCGCGTACAATGAGCAGTTCTTC
abundance: NA; j_gene: TRBJ1-1; v_gene: TRBV18; d_gene: TRBD1; CDR3aa: CASSPRDRPNTEAFF; CDR3nt: TGTGCCAGCTCACCACGGGACAGACCGAACACTGAAGCTTTCTTT
abundance: NA; j_gene: TRBJ1-4; v_gene: TRBV11-2; d_gene: TRBD1; CDR3aa: CASSLTGGETNEKLFF; CDR3nt: TGTGCCAGCAGCTTGACAGGGGGCGAGACTAATGAAAAACTGTTTTTT
abundance: NA; j_gene: TRBJ2-7; v_gene: TRBV9; d_gene: TRBD2; CDR3aa: CASSPSGSSSYEQYF; CDR3nt: TGTGCCAGCAGCCCTAGCGGGTCAAGCTCCTACGAGCAGTACTTC
abundance: once; j_gene: TRBJ2-1; v_gene: TRBV5-1; d_gene: TRBD2; CDR3aa: CASNPTSGTYNEQFF; CDR3nt: TGCGCCAGCAACCCGACTAGCGGGACCTACAATGAGCAGTTCTTC
abundance: NA; j_gene: TRBJ2-1; v_gene: TRBV6-5; d_gene: NA; CDR3aa: CASSRNQGGYNEQFF; CDR3nt: TGTGCCAGCAGCCGAAACCAGGGAGGCTACAATGAGCAGTTCTTC
abundance: NA; j_gene: TRBJ1-2; v_gene: TRBV7-2; d_gene: TRBD1; CDR3aa: CASSFEGANYGYTF; CDR3nt: TGTGCCAGCAGCTTCGAGGGGGCGAACTATGGCTACACCTTC
abundance: NA; j_gene: TRBJ1-1; v_gene: TRBV28; d_gene: NA; CDR3aa: CASSSDSLNTEAFF; CDR3nt: TGTGCCAGCAGTTCGGACAGTTTGAACACTGAAGCTTTCTTT
abundance: once; j_gene: TRBJ1-6; v_gene: TRBV6-6; d_gene: TRBD1; CDR3aa: CASRLGTGNSPLHF; CDR3nt: TGTGCCAGCAGACTCGGGACAGGGAATTCACCCCTCCACTTT
abundance: once; j_gene: TRBJ1-2; v_gene: TRBV6-1; d_gene: TRBD1; CDR3aa: CASTKTDRVLGYTF; CDR3nt: TGTGCCAGCACCAAAACGGACAGGGTTTTGGGCTACACCTTC
abundance: few; j_gene: TRBJ1-2; v_gene: TRBV6-5; d_gene: TRBD1; CDR3aa: CASRSGGSVYGYTF; CDR3nt: TGTGCCAGCAGGTCAGGGGGATCTGTCTATGGCTACACCTTC
abundance: NA; j_gene: TRBJ2-7; v_gene: TRBV5-1; d_gene: NA; CDR3aa: CASSATVTSYEQYF; CDR3nt: TGCGCCAGCAGCGCGACAGTTACTTCCTACGAGCAGTACTTC
abundance: once; j_gene: TRBJ1-5; v_gene: TRBV5-6; d_gene: TRBD1; CDR3aa: CASSFRTGGNQPQHF; CDR3nt: TGTGCCAGCAGCTTCAGGACAGGGGGCAATCAGCCCCAGCATTTT
abundance: few; j_gene: TRBJ1-1; v_gene: TRBV5-1; d_gene: NA; CDR3aa: CASSSLLGAGTEAFF; CDR3nt: TGCGCCAGCAGCTCCTTGCTAGGGGCCGGGACTGAAGCTTTCTTT
abundance: once; j_gene: TRBJ2-2; v_gene: TRBV5-1; d_gene: TRBD2; CDR3aa: CASSLSGGGAGTGELFF; CDR3nt: TGCGCCAGCAGCTTGTCTGGCGGGGGGGCCGGAACCGGGGAGCTGTTTTTT
abundance: NA; j_gene: TRBJ2-1; v_gene: TRBV7-6; d_gene: TRBD2; CDR3aa: CASSPLAEPGGRGEQFF; CDR3nt: TGTGCCAGCAGCCCCCTAGCGGAGCCGGGAGGGCGCGGTGAGCAGTTCTTC
abundance: NA; j_gene: TRBJ1-5; v_gene: TRBV29-1; d_gene: TRBD1; CDR3aa: CSVGRDREDQPQHF; CDR3nt: TGCAGCGTTGGGAGGGACAGGGAAGATCAGCCCCAGCATTTT
abundance: NA; j_gene: TRBJ1-1; v_gene: TRBV19; d_gene: NA; CDR3aa: CASTTDRPNTEAFF; CDR3nt: TGTGCCAGTACCACAGACAGACCGAACACTGAAGCTTTCTTT
abundance: NA; j_gene: TRBJ2-1; v_gene: TRBV19; d_gene: TRBD1; CDR3aa: CASSIEGGTGGYNEQFF; CDR3nt: TGTGCCAGTAGTATAGAGGGGGGGACAGGGGGATACAATGAGCAGTTCTTC